Listed here are 14 T cell receptor beta chains from one sample, sequenced in a study of CD8 T cells in Susac syndrome. Reverse transcription used roughly 0.5 to 1 ug RNA and random hexamers. In TCRdb, the immunoSEQ multiplex PCR reads were re-called with MiXCR into one record per CDR3 protein. The data contain fewer than 200,000 distinct CDR3 sequences, 90% to 95% of them seen just once; the ten biggest clones take up 0.087%. Sequences were obtained from CD4+ T cells from PBMCs. Receptors originate from a human donor with Susac syndrome.

In its sample, this clonotype was seen once. This chain uses TRBV20-1 with TRBJ2-1, with 7 bases fitting TRBD1. The CDR3 spans 15 residues. Germline V gives CDR1 DFQATT, CDR2 SNEGSKA (reference sequence). The J segment lost 2 bases and the V segment lost 0 bases, leaving 4 bases of the junction unmatched. The CDR3 DNA reads TGCAGTGCTAGAGATCCGGGACAGACCTACAATGAGCAGTTCTTC. Translating it yields CSARDPGQTYNEQFF.

This clonotype was observed a single time. The chain joins TRBV18 to TRBJ2-4, with D unresolved. V was pared by 4 bases and J by 0 bases, with 7 bases between. Looked up from germline, CDR1 is KGHSH and CDR2 is LQKENI. The CDR3 has 14 amino acids. The CDR3 sequence is CASSRSEAKNIQYF. The CDR3 DNA follows: TGTGCCAGCTCACGAAGTGAAGCCAAAAACATTCAGTACTTC.

V gene TRBV3-1 combines with J gene TRBJ2-1, with D unclear. Trimming shortened V by 2 bases and J by 8 bases, and 13 bases separated the two germline ends. The CDR3 extends over 14 amino acids. Germline loops: CDR1 LGHDT, CDR2 YNNKEL (reference sequence). The CDR3 DNA reads TGTGCCAGCAGCCAATTCTCGGAGCAGCATGAGCAGTTCTTC. Amino acid sequence: CASSQFSEQHEQFF.

This chain links TRBV25-1 with TRBJ1-1; no firm D call. Germline assignment: CDR1 MGHDK and CDR2 SYGVNS. The CDR3 has 15 residues. V shed 6 bases and J shed 0 bases, with 14 bases lying between them. The CDR3 sequence is CASRADGSMNTEAFF. The CDR3 DNA is TGTGCCAGCAGGGCTGACGGATCCATGAACACTGAAGCTTTCTTT.

V usage is TRBV3-1 and J usage is TRBJ1-5; D remains unclear. CDR3 length equals 15 residues. Germline V gene lookup returns CDR1 LGHDT and CDR2 YNNKEL (reference sequence). V lost 2 bases to trimming and J lost 2 bases, with 10 bases between them. The CDR3 loop is CASSQRGQGNQPQHF. CDR3 nucleotides: TGTGCCAGCAGCCAACGCGGGCAGGGCAATCAGCCCCAGCATTTT.

The rearrangement uses TRBV4-2 and TRBJ2-1; D remains ambiguous. Looked up from germline, CDR1 is LGHNA and CDR2 is YNFKEQ. The V end lost 2 bases, the J end lost 8 bases, and 4 bases lay between the germline ends. This CDR3 region has 11 residues. The CDR3 DNA sequence: TGTGCCAGCAGCCAATTATATGAGCAGTTCTTC. Its protein product is CASSQLYEQFF.

V and J are TRBV25-1 and TRBJ1-1; D gene uncertain. The CDR3 is made up of 15 amino acids. V shed 1 base and J shed 5 bases, with 14 bases lying between them. CDR1 is MGHDK, CDR2 SYGVNS, per germline. The CDR3 loop reads CASSESRVLGTEAFF. CDR3 coding DNA: TGTGCCAGCAGTGAATCCAGAGTCCTGGGGACTGAAGCTTTCTTT.

The genes are TRBV3-1 and TRBJ2-2, with 13 bases that match TRBD2. CDR3 length: 18 amino acids. Germline V lookup: CDR1 LGHDT, CDR2 YNNKEL (reference sequence). V lost 0 bases to trimming and J lost 0 bases; unmatched junction nucleotides: 1. The CDR3 DNA sequence: TGTGCCAGCAGCCAAGAGGGACTAGCGGGAACGAACACCGGGGAGCTGTTTTTT. Protein product: CASSQEGLAGTNTGELFF.

The count of this clonotype is one. This chain uses TRBV9 with TRBJ2-3; TRBD1 matches at 8 bases. The CDR3 contains 16 residues. CDR1 is SGDLS and CDR2 is YYNGEE in the germline V gene. Trimming at V came to 0 bases and at J to 2 bases, leaving 5 bases not matched to a gene. This CDR3 reads CASSVGTGMSTDTQYF. CDR3 DNA: TGTGCCAGCAGCGTAGGGACAGGGATGTCCACAGATACGCAGTATTTT.

A few counts support this clonotype. This sequence joins TRBV7-3 and TRBJ2-1, with 9 nucleotides matching TRBD1. Germline trimming cut 8 bases from V and 6 bases from J; bases unmatched to any gene: 8. This CDR3 region has 14 residues. The germline V gene has CDR1 SGHTA and CDR2 FQGTGA. The CDR3 DNA sequence: TGTGCCAGCGGACAGGGGAGTTCGGGCAATGAGCAGTTCTTC. Translated: CASGQGSSGNEQFF.

The V and J genes are TRBV28 and TRBJ1-2; D remains ambiguous. This CDR3 has 12 residues. The germline V and J ends were trimmed by 4 bases and 9 bases, with 12 bases remaining between them. Per germline, CDR1 MDHEN and CDR2 SYDVKM. The CDR3 loop reads CASSWHLGSYTF. The CDR3 bases are TGTGCCAGCAGTTGGCACCTAGGAAGCTACACCTTC.

The J gene is TRBJ2-1, the V gene TRBV19; maybe TRBD1 (8 bases). Trimming removed 5 bases at V and 9 bases at J, with 11 bases between. Germline-derived CDR1 and CDR2 are LNHDA and SQIVND (reference sequence). This CDR3 has 12 amino acids. The CDR3 DNA reads as TGTGCCAGTAGTCACAGGGGGGGTGAGCAGTTCTTC. This sequence encodes CASSHRGGEQFF.

The gene calls are TRBV29-1 and TRBJ2-5; the match to TRBD1 covers 7 bases. Germline-derived CDR1 and CDR2 are SQVTM and ANQGSEA. V lost 7 bases and J lost 5; bases outside the gene matches: 7. CDR3 size: 12 residues. The CDR3 protein is CSDRTGDETQYF. CDR3 nucleotides: TGCAGCGACCGAACAGGGGACGAGACCCAGTACTTC.

The V gene is TRBV5-1, the J gene TRBJ2-5; D is uncertain. Trimming stripped 0 bases from V and 2 bases from J, with 8 bases between. The CDR3 has 14 residues. Germline CDR1 reads SGHRS; CDR2 reads YFSETQ. Written as DNA, the CDR3 is TGCGCCAGCAGCTTGGAGCAGCAACAAGAGACCCAGTACTTC. Translation: CASSLEQQQETQYF.